Shown below are 7 T cell receptor beta chains from a single sample sequenced in a study of T cells in Graves' hyperthyroidism and ophthalmopathy. Amplification of TCR beta CDR3 regions was performed using RNA transcripts as template. The TCR CDR3 first-round RT-PCR relied on the HTBI primer set. TCRdb recomputed calls from the multiplex PCR reads with MiXCR, one row per CDR3 protein. The data contain approximately 380,000 distinct CDR3 sequences, around 20% of them seen just once; the ten biggest clones take up over 35%. Material: blood. The source of these receptors is a man aged 18 to 30 with Graves' ophthalmopathy.

The rearrangement links TRBV4-2 to TRBJ2-7; 16 bases match TRBD2. This CDR3 has 18 amino acids. The germline CDR1 and CDR2 sequences are LGHNA and YNFKEQ. J was trimmed by 2 bases and V by 0 bases; bases with no gene match: 4. CDR3 DNA: TGTGCCAGCAGCCAAGAGGGACTAGCGGGGGGGACGGCCTACGAGCAGTACTTC. Amino acid sequence: CASSQEGLAGGTAYEQYF.

The table lists this clonotype with many counts. This rearrangement joins TRBV12-3 or TRBV12-4 to TRBJ1-4; TRBD1 matches 10 bases. The trim removed 7 bases at V and 8 bases at J, leaving 7 bases unmatched. The CDR3 runs to 14 residues. The CDR3: CASKTGGVSEKLFF. For the CDR3, the DNA is TGTGCCAGCAAGACAGGGGGCGTCAGCGAAAAACTGTTTTTT.

This clonotype was detected ten times or more. The V call is TRBV18, the J call TRBJ1-1; D remains ambiguous. The length of the CDR3 is 14 residues. Between the trimmed V and J ends, which lost 2 bases and 2 bases, there was a span of 9 bases. Germline V gene sequence: CDR1 KGHSH, CDR2 LQKENI. The CDR3 region has the DNA TGTGCCAGCTCACCATCCAGCCTAAACACTGAAGCTTTCTTT. Its translation: CASSPSSLNTEAFF. Full variable domain (remainder filled in from reference TRBV18 and TRBJ1-1): NAGVMQNPRHLVRRRGQEARLRCSPMKGHSHVYWYRQLPEEGLKFMVYLQKENIIDESGMPKERFSAEFPKEGPSILRIQQVVRGDSAAYFCASSPSSLNTEAFFGQGTRLTVV.

The chain recombines TRBV11-2 with TRBJ2-1, with 10 bases matching TRBD2. With V trimmed by 6 bases and J by 3 bases, 5 bases remained unmatched. CDR1 and CDR2 from the germline V gene are SGHAT and FQNNGV. The CDR3 has 15 residues. The chain's CDR3 is CASRQTSGDYNEQFF. The CDR3 DNA reads TGTGCCAGCAGGCAAACTAGCGGGGACTACAATGAGCAGTTCTTC.

V usage is TRBV11-2 and J usage is TRBJ2-3, with D perhaps matching TRBD1 (5 bases). Germline CDR1 reads SGHAT; CDR2 reads FQNNGV. The CDR3 loop spans 15 amino acids. With 7 bases removed from V and 4 bases from J, the gap between germline ends came to 18 bases. The CDR3: CASTAPGGRADTQYF. CDR3 nucleotides: TGTGCCAGCACCGCTCCGGGCGGCAGGGCAGATACGCAGTATTTT.

This clonotype was detected a few times. V usage is TRBV12-3 or TRBV12-4 and J usage is TRBJ2-2; possible D gene TRBD2, 6 bases. Trimming left V 5 bases short and J 6 bases short, with 13 bases between. CDR3 length equals 14 residues. The chain's CDR3 is CASSRRGGSGELFF. The CDR3 DNA reads TGTGCCAGCAGTCGCCGTGGGGGGTCCGGGGAGCTGTTTTTT.

This clonotype was seen more than once but under ten times. The chain joins TRBV18 to TRBJ1-1; unclear D gene. Germline V gives CDR1 KGHSH, CDR2 LQKENI. Trimming stripped 3 bases from V and 5 bases from J, with 16 bases between. The CDR3 is made up of 15 amino acids. The CDR3 loop reads CASSPKAGGGTEAFF. CDR3 nucleotide sequence: TGTGCCAGCTCACCTAAGGCAGGCGGCGGAACTGAAGCTTTCTTT.